The clone carrying this TCR beta chain came up many times. The antigen is unknown. The data were obtained in a study of T cells in Graves' hyperthyroidism and ophthalmopathy. Not enrolled were patients with uncontrolled infection, other autoimmune disease, pregnancy or lactation. Clinicians diagnosed patients from clinical symptoms, serum thyroxine and TRAb, thyroid ultrasound and orbital computed tomography. PBMCs came from 10 ml fresh peripheral blood. Study findings and constraints: Blood also showed most of the thyroid clonotypes that were expanded above 0.001.

The CDR3 regions of TCR beta were amplified from RNA transcripts. TCR CDR3 underwent first-round RT-PCR with the HTBI primer set. TCRdb independently ran MiXCR on the multiplex PCR reads; one entry per CDR3 protein. The table has roughly 750,000 distinct CDR3 sequences, approximately 16% seen once. This CDR3 comprises 13 residues. Germline-derived CDR1 and CDR2 are MDHEN and SYDVKM. Trimming took off 4 bases at V and 0 bases at J, with 7 bases between the two ends. The genes are TRBV28 and TRBJ2-7; D ambiguous. This receptor was identified in a man aged 18 to 29 with Graves' hyperthyroidism. Sequencing was done on a sample of blood. CDR3 in DNA: TGTGCCAGCAGTTCAGACAACTCCTACGAGCAGTACTTC. It is translated as CASSSDNSYEQYF.